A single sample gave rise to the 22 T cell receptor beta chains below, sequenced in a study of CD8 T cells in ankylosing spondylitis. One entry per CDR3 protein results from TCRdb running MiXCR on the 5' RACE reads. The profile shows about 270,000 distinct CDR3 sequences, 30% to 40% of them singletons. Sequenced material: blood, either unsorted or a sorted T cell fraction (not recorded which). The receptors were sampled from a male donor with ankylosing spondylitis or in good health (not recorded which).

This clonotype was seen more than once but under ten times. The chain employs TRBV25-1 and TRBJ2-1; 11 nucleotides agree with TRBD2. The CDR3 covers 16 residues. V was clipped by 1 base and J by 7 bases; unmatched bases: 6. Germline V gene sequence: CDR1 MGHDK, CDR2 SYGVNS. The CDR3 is CASSELAGGPGNEQFF. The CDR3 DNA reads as TGTGCCAGCAGTGAATTAGCGGGGGGGCCTGGAAATGAGCAGTTCTTC.

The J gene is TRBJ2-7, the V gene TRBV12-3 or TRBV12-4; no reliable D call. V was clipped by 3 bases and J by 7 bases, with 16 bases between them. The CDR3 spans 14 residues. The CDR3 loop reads CASSFGAPHSEQYF. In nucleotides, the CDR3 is TGTGCCAGCAGTTTCGGAGCTCCGCATAGTGAGCAGTACTTC.

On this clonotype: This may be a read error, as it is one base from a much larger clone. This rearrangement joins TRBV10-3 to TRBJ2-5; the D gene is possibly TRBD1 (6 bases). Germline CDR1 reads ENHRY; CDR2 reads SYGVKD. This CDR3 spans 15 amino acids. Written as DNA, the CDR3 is TGTGCCATCAGTGAGCCGGGACAAGGAAAAGAGACCGAGTACTTC. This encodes CAISEPGQGKETEYF.

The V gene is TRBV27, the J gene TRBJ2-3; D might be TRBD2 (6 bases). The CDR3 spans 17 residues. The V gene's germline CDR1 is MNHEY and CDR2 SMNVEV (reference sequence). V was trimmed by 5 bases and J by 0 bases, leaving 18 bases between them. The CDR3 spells CASSPRRIGTSTDTQYF. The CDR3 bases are TGTGCCAGCAGTCCACGTAGGATCGGGACTAGCACAGATACGCAGTATTTT.

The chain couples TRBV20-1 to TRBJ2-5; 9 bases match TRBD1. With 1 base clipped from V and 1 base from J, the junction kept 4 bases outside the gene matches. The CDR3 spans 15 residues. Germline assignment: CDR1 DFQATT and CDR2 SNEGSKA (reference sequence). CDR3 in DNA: TGCAGTGCTAGAGTTGGGGGACAGGGCCAAGAGACCCAGTACTTC. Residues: CSARVGGQGQETQYF.

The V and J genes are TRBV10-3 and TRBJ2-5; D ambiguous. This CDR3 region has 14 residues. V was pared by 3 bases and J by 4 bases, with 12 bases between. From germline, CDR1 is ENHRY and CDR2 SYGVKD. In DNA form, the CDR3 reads TGTGCCATCAGTGATGAAAGGGAAGGAGAGACCCAGTACTTC. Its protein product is CAISDEREGETQYF.

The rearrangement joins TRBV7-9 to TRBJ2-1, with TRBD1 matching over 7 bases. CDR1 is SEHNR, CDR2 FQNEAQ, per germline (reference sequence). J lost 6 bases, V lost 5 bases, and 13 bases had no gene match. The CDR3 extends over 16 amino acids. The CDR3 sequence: CASSPAIRQGGNEQFF. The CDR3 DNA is TGTGCCAGCAGCCCCGCCATCAGACAGGGCGGCAATGAGCAGTTCTTC.

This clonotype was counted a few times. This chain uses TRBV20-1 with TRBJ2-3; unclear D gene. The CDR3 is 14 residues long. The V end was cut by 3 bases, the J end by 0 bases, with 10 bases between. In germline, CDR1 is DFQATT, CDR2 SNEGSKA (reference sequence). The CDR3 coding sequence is TGCAGTGCTAGTTTTGAGGCTAGCACAGATACGCAGTATTTT. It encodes CSASFEASTDTQYF.

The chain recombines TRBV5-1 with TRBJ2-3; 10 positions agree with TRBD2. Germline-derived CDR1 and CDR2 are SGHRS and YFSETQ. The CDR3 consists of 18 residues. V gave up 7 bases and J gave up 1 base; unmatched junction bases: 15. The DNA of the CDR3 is TGCGCCAGCGCCACTAATCCGGCTAGCGGGGGTGGCACAGATACGCAGTATTTT. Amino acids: CASATNPASGGGTDTQYF.

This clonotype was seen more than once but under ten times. This chain's CDR3 is CASETYEQYF. Written as DNA, the CDR3 is TGTGCCAGCGAGACTTACGAGCAGTACTTC. V gene TRBV6-5 combines with J gene TRBJ2-7; D unresolved. Germline lookup yields CDR1 MNHEY and CDR2 SVGAGI. The germline V and J ends were trimmed by 8 bases and 4 bases, with 6 bases remaining between them. The CDR3 has 10 residues.

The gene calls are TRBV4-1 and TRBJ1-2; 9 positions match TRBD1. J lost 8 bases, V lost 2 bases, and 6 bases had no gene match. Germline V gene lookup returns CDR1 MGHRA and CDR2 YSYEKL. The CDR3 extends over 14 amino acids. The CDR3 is CASSQSTGGVGYTF. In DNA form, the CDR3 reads TGCGCCAGCAGCCAATCTACAGGGGGCGTGGGCTACACCTTC.

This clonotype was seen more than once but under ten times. The CDR3 DNA reads as TGTGCCAGCAGCCAAGATCCCGGGACGGTCGGGGAGCTGTTTTTT. This sequence encodes CASSQDPGTVGELFF. The genes are TRBV4-2 and TRBJ2-2; either TRBD1 or TRBD2 may supply D (5 bases each). V was clipped by 0 bases and J by 7 bases, with 12 bases between them. The CDR3 is 15 amino acids. Germline loops: CDR1 LGHNA, CDR2 YNFKEQ.

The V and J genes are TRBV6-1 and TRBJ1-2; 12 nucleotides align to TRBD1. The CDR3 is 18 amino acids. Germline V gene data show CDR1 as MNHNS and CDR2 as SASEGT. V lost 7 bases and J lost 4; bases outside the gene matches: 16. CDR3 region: CASTSLGTGGGLGYGYTF. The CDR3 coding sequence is TGTGCCAGCACCTCCCTTGGGACAGGGGGCGGCTTAGGCTATGGCTACACCTTC.

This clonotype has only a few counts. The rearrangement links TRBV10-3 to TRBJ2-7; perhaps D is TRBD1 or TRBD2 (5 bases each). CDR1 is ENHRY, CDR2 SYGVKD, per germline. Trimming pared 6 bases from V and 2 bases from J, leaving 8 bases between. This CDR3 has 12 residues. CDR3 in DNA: TGTGCCATCAGCCCGGGGCCCTACGAGCAGTACTTC. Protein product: CAISPGPYEQYF.

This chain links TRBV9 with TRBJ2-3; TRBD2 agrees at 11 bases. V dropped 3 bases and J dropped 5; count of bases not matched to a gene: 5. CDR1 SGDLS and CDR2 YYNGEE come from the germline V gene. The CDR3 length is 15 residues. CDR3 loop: CASSEAGLAVDTQYF. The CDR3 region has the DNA TGTGCCAGCAGCGAGGCGGGACTAGCGGTAGATACGCAGTATTTT.

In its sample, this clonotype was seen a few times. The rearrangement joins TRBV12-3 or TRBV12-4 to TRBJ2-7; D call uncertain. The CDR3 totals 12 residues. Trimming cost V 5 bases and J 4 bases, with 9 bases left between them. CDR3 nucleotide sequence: TGTGCCAGCAGTCCCGGGCCGTACGAGCAGTACTTC. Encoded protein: CASSPGPYEQYF.

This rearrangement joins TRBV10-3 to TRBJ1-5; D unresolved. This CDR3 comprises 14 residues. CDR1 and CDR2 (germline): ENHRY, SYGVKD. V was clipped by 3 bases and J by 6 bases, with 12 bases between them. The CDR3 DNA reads TGTGCCATCAGTGACAACTTGAGTACTCAGCCCCAGCATTTT. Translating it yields CAISDNLSTQPQHF.

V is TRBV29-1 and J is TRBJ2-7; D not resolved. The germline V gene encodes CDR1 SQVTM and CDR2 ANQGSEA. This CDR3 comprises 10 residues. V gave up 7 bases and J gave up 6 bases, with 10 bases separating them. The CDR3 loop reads CSALLGEQYF. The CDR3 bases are TGCAGCGCCCTCTTAGGCGAGCAGTACTTC.

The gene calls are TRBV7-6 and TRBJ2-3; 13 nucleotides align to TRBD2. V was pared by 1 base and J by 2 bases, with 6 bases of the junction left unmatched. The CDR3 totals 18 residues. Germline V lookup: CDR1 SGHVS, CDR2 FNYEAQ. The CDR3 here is CASSLDSGLAGPTDTQYF. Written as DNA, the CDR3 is TGTGCCAGCAGCTTAGACTCGGGACTAGCGGGGCCCACAGATACGCAGTATTTT.

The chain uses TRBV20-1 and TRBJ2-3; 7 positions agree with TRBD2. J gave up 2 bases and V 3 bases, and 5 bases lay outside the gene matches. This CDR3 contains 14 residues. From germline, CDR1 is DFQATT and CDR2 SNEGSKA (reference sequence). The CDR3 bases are TGCAGTGCTAGCGTCCGGGGGGTCACAGATACGCAGTATTTT. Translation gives CSASVRGVTDTQYF.

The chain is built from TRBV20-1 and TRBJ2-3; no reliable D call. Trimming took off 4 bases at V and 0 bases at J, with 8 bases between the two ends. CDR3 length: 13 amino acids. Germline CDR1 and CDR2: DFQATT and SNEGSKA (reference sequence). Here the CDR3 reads CSATELSTDTQYF. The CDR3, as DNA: TGCAGTGCTACCGAACTCAGCACAGATACGCAGTATTTT.

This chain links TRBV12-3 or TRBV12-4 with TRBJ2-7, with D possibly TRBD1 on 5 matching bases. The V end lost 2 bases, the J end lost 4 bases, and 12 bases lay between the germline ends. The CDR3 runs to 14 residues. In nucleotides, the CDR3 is TGTGCCAGCAGTTTACGACAGCCATCATACGAGCAGTACTTC. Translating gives CASSLRQPSYEQYF.